This T cell receptor beta chain was sequenced for a study of cytomegalovirus exposure and HLA in healthy donors. Study findings and constraints: In a later analysis, V- and J-gene trimming of beta chains associated with a DCLRE1C missense variant, replicated independently.

A note on this clone: Its cognate antigen is unknown.

In nominal health when sampled, donors likely had unrecorded immune exposures nonetheless. 13 Jbeta primers and 60 Vbeta primers were used for the PCR. Measured with immunoSEQ multiplex PCR; TCRdb has only the in-frame clones, and not every one. This table has around 30,000 clones, 35% to 50% appearing once. The sequence was collected from a woman aged 50 to 65 in good health and CMV-seronegative. Sequenced input: PBMCs.

CDR3 sequence reads: CASSLGGGNYGYTF. The CDR3 region has the DNA TGTGCCAGCAGCTTGGGGGGGGGTAACTATGGCTACACCTTC. V is TRBV5-4 and J is TRBJ1-2; possibly TRBD1 for D (5 bases). The CDR3 spans 14 residues. The germline gives CDR1 SGHNT, CDR2 YYREEE (reference sequence). The V end was cut by 0 bases, the J end by 1 base, with 7 bases between.